The rows below give T cell receptor beta chains drawn from one sample of a study of blood T cells in healthy people across ages. TCRdb used MiXCR to reprocess the 5' RACE reads, holding one entry per CDR3 protein. Here the sample spans approximately 1.5 million distinct CDR3 sequences, approximately 42% being singletons. Specimen: blood. These receptors were taken from a woman between 18 and 30 years old in good health. The CDR3 runs from the conserved cysteine through the conserved F or W. The D gene is left open where the match is weak. Rows may omit the clone size; those that give it use once, few, many or a size class.

v_call	j_call	clone_size	cdr3_length	d_call	cdr3_nt	cdr3_aa
TRBV2	TRBJ1-2	few	13	-	TGTGCCAGCAGTTGGACATCCAACTATGGCTACACCTTC	CASSWTSNYGYTF
TRBV12-3/TRBV12-4	TRBJ1-5	few	14	TRBD1	TGTGCCAGCAGACCGGGACAGGGCAATCAGCCCCAGCATTTT	CASRPGQGNQPQHF
TRBV27	TRBJ1-1	-	15	TRBD1	TGTGCCAGCAGTTTCCTGACAGGGACAAGCACTGAAGCTTTCTTT	CASSFLTGTSTEAFF
TRBV20-1	TRBJ1-1	few	15	-	TGCAGTGCTAGAGAGAATTCTGGGGCGGGCACTGAAGCTTTCTTT	CSARENSGAGTEAFF
TRBV29-1	TRBJ1-2	-	13	-	TGCAGCGTTGAACAGACAGGATTATATGGCTACACCTTC	CSVEQTGLYGYTF
TRBV5-1	TRBJ2-1	few	16	TRBD2	TGCGCCAGCGAAAAATCTAGCGGGGGGATCACGTTTGAGCAGTTCTTC	CASEKSSGGITFEQFF
TRBV10-1	TRBJ2-5	-	15	-	TGCGCCAGCAGTGAGTCCCCAGCGAAGTTCAATGAGCAGTACTTC	CASSESPAKFNEQYF
TRBV10-3	TRBJ2-6	-	14	-	TGTGCCATCAGCCCGGTATCTGGGGCCAACGTCCTGACTTTC	CAISPVSGANVLTF
TRBV29-1	TRBJ2-1	-	14	-	TGCAGCGTCCGGGGACGAGCGGTGATCAATGAGCAGTTCTTC	CSVRGRAVINEQFF
TRBV6-5	TRBJ2-1	-	13	-	TGTGCCAGCAGTTACTCTCCTCGGGACCCCCCGTTCTTC	CASSYSPRDPPFF
TRBV4-2	TRBJ2-7	few	15	-	TGTGCCAGCAGCCAAACCAGTAGTAGCTCCTACGAGCAGTACTTC	CASSQTSSSSYEQYF
TRBV20-1	TRBJ2-5	-	11	-	TGCAATGCTAGAGAGGTAGCGACCCAGTACTTC	CNAREVATQYF
TRBV30	TRBJ2-5	-	15	-	TGTGCCTGGAGTGTGAAACGGGGGATCGAAGAGACCCAGTACTTC	CAWSVKRGIEETQYF
TRBV6-2/TRBV6-3	TRBJ2-4	-	17	TRBD1	TGTGCCAGCAGTTACACAGAAGGACAGGGGAAAGAAAACATTCAGTACTTC	CASSYTEGQGKENIQYF
TRBV14	TRBJ2-4	-	15	-	TGTGCCAGCAGCCAAGAGGCCGCTAGTTGGAACATTCAGTACTTC	CASSQEAASWNIQYF
TRBV20-1	TRBJ2-1	few	16	TRBD2	TGCAGTGCTAGAGCCCAAGCGGGGGGAGTCTACAATGAGCAGTTCTTC	CSARAQAGGVYNEQFF
TRBV30	TRBJ1-2	-	13	-	TGTGCCTGGAGTGTACGCAGGGACTATGGCTACACCTTC	CAWSVRRDYGYTF
TRBV6-2/TRBV6-3	TRBJ1-5	few	14	-	TGTGCCAGCAGTTACACGCTAGGAAATCAGCCCCAGCATTTT	CASSYTLGNQPQHF
TRBV28	TRBJ1-2	-	12	-	TGTGTCAGCACCTCGGGCGGCCAAGGCTACACCTTC	CVSTSGGQGYTF
TRBV28	TRBJ1-1	few	11	-	TGTGCCGCGCTGGGGCACACTGAAGCTTTCTTT	CAALGHTEAFF
TRBV12-3/TRBV12-4	TRBJ2-1	-	14	TRBD2	TGTGCCAGCACCATTAGCGGGACCTACAATGAGCAGTTCTTC	CASTISGTYNEQFF
TRBV6-6	TRBJ2-3	-	13	-	TGTGCCAGCGAGGTAAGGCCGACGGGGACGCAGTATTTT	CASEVRPTGTQYF
TRBV24-1	TRBJ1-2	many	15	TRBD1	TGTGCCACCAGCTTACCGGGACAGACTAACTATGGCTACACCTTC	CATSLPGQTNYGYTF
TRBV7-9	TRBJ2-5	-	15	-	TGTGCCAGCAGCTTAGTTAGTCTGGCTTCCGAGACCCAGTACTTC	CASSLVSLASETQYF
TRBV12-5	TRBJ1-2	-	12	-	TGTGCTAGTGGTTCCCCCTTAGGTGGCTACACCTTC	CASGSPLGGYTF
TRBV4-3	TRBJ1-1	few	15	-	TGCGCCAGCAGCCAAGATAGGCCCCGGAACACTGAAGCTTTCTTT	CASSQDRPRNTEAFF
TRBV6-2/TRBV6-3	TRBJ2-3	many	15	-	TGTGCCAGCAGTTACGGCCAGGGCACCGCAGATACGCAGTATTTT	CASSYGQGTADTQYF
TRBV12-3/TRBV12-4	TRBJ2-1	few	12	-	TGTGCCAGCGGAATTTTGGCCCATGAGCAGTTCTTC	CASGILAHEQFF
TRBV6-1	TRBJ2-1	few	18	-	TGTGCCAGCAGTGATGGCAAGATGAGGTCTTGGTCCTACAATGAGCAGTTCTTC	CASSDGKMRSWSYNEQFF
TRBV7-2	TRBJ2-3	-	15	-	TGTGCCAGCAGCTTCGACGGGGGCAGGACAGATACGCAGTATTTT	CASSFDGGRTDTQYF
TRBV7-9	TRBJ2-7	many	12	-	TGTGCCAGCAGCTTGGGCCAGAACGAGCAGTACTTC	CASSLGQNEQYF
TRBV20-1	TRBJ2-7	many	13	-	TGCAGTGCTAGAGCGGAGTCCGACTACGAGCAGTACTTC	CSARAESDYEQYF
TRBV2	TRBJ2-1	-	16	TRBD2	TGTGCCAGCAGTGATGGGCTAGCGGGCTCCTACAATGAGCAGTTCTTC	CASSDGLAGSYNEQFF
TRBV19	TRBJ1-6	-	16	-	TGTGCCAGTAGTCCCAGGGATGGATCCTATAATTCACCCCTCCACTTT	CASSPRDGSYNSPLHF
TRBV12-3/TRBV12-4	TRBJ2-6	many	16	-	TGTGCCAGCAGTTTGGACGGCAGCTCTGGGGCCAACGTCCTGACTTTC	CASSLDGSSGANVLTF
TRBV28	TRBJ2-1	few	16	-	TGTGCCAGCACTTCTAAAGGGGGGCGCGTATACAATGAGCAGTTCTTC	CASTSKGGRVYNEQFF
TRBV20-1	TRBJ2-2	-	13	-	TGCAGTGCGCGCCGGGGGCAGAGCGGGGAGCTGTTTTTT	CSARRGQSGELFF
TRBV2	TRBJ2-6	-	15	-	TGTGCCAGCAGTGTATTAAGGGCTGGGGCCAACGTCCTGACTTTC	CASSVLRAGANVLTF
TRBV20-1	TRBJ2-1	few	16	TRBD2	TGCAGTGCCGGACTAGCGGGAGGACCTCGGTGGAATGAGCAGTTCTTC	CSAGLAGGPRWNEQFF
TRBV20-1	TRBJ1-1	-	12	-	TGCAGTGCTAGTCTCACCAACACTGAAGCTTTCTTT	CSASLTNTEAFF
TRBV29-1	TRBJ1-2	-	13	-	TGCAGCGTTGGAACCGGGACATTCCATGGCTACACCTTC	CSVGTGTFHGYTF
TRBV29-1	TRBJ2-7	-	15	TRBD1	TGCAGCGTTGAAGATTCGGACAGGGCCTACAATGAGCAGTACTTC	CSVEDSDRAYNEQYF